This T cell receptor beta chain was profiled in a study of T cell repertoires in cytomegalovirus infection. The wider study: In the study, CMV epitopes included recently identified HLA-C-restricted and well-studied HLA-B-restricted ones. A matching HLA type, together with CMV infection, was signaled by public TCR beta signatures.

General study results and limits: The cumulative frequency of public TCR beta families distinguished individuals who carried CMV together with the relevant HLA. Clonotype analysis showed dominance of the ex vivo response by HLA-C-restricted CMV-specific TCR beta clonotypes.

About this clonotype: Its cognate antigen is unknown.

CDR3 length: 15 residues. V was cut by 5 bases and J by 2 bases, with 13 bases left in between. The V gene's germline CDR1 is SEHNR and CDR2 FQNEAQ (reference sequence). TCRdb passed the reads through MiXCR, listing each CDR3 protein once. The data contain about 700,000 distinct CDR3 sequences, around 32% of them singletons. The rearrangement links TRBV7-9 to TRBJ1-5; D gene ambiguous. The input for sequencing was cultured PBMCs, taken from culture after CMV antigen stimulation. This clonotype was obtained from a human donor in good health (CMV status not recorded). Some clones in this sample may be carry-over from other donors' samples. The CDR3 loop reads CASSLSEEGNQPQHF. CDR3 coding DNA: TGTGCCAGCAGCCTTAGCGAAGAGGGCAATCAGCCCCAGCATTTT.